The TCR beta chain described here comes from a study of blood T cell repertoires in COVID-19. Study background: COVID-19 samples from acute and convalescent phases originated in the United States, Italy and Spain. Sources were T cells, B-cell-depleted T cells, or PBMCs; the material itself was cDNA or gDNA.

This clone was seen a single time. The CDR3 extends over 15 amino acids. The V gene lost 0 bases and the J gene lost 1 base, with 9 bases spanning the gap. Germline CDR1 PRHDT, CDR2 FYEKMQ (reference sequence). Authors' methods: Reference gene primers were amplified, and this amplification served to estimate nucleated cell counts. Clones were read by immunoSEQ multiplex PCR, and TCRdb kept only the in-frame ones, dropping some. From that table come the V and J calls and clone size; the DNA was used to work out D and trimming. Among around 290,000 clones listed, approximately 90% were seen once. The specimen sequenced was peripheral blood. The sequence was obtained from a man aged 35-49 years with acute or convalescent COVID-19. The chain employs TRBV13 and TRBJ1-1, with D perhaps matching TRBD1 (5 bases). CDR3 bases: TGTGCCAGCAGCTTAGGCCCGACAGCGAACACTGAAGCTTTCTTT. This codes for CASSLGPTANTEAFF.